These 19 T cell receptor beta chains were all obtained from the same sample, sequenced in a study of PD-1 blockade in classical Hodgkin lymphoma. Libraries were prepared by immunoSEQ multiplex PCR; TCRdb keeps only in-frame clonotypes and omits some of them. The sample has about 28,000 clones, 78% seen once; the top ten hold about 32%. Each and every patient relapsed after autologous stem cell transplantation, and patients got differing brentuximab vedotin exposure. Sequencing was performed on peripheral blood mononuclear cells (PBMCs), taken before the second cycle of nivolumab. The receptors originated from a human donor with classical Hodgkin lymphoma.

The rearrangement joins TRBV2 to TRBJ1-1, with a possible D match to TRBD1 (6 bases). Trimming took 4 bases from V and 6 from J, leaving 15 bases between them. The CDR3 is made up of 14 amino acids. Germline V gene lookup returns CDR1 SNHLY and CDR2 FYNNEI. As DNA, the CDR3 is TGTGCCAGCAGTGGGCCAGGGGCGATGGCTGAAGCTTTCTTT. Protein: CASSGPGAMAEAFF.

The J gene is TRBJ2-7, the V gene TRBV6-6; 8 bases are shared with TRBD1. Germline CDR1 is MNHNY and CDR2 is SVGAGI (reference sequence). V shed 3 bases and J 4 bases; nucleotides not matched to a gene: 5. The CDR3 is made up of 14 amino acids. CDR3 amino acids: CASSYRTGKYEQYF. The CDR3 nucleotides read TGTGCCAGCAGTTATCGGACAGGGAAGTACGAGCAGTACTTC.

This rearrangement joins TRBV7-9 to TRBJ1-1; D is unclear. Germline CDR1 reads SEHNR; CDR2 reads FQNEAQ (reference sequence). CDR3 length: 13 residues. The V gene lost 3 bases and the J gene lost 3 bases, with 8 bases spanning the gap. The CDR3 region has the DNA TGTGCCAGCAGCTTTGGGAGAGACACTGAAGCTTTCTTT. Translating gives CASSFGRDTEAFF.

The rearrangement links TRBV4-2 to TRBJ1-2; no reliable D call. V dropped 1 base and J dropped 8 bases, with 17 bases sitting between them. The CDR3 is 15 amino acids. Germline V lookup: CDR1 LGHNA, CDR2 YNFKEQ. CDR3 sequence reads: CASSQGWREAGGYTF. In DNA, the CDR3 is TGTGCCAGCAGCCAAGGGTGGCGGGAGGCGGGAGGCTACACCTTC.

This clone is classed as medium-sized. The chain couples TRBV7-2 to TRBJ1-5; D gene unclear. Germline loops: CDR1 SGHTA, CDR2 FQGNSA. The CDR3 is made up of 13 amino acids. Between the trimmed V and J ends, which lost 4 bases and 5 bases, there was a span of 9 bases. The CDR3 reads CASSSQPHQPQHF. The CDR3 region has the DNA TGTGCCAGCAGCTCGCAACCCCATCAGCCCCAGCATTTT.

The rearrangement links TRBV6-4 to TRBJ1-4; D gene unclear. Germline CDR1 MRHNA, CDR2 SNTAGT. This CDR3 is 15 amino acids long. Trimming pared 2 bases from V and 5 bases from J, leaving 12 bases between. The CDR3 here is CASSDQLLKNEKLFF. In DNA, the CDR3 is TGTGCCAGCAGTGACCAACTTCTAAAGAATGAAAAACTGTTTTTT.

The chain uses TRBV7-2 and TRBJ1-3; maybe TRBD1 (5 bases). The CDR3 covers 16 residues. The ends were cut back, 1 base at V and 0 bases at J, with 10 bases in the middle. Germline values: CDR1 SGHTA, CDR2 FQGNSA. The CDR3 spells CASSLVSGPSGNTIYF. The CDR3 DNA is TGTGCCAGCAGCTTAGTCTCAGGGCCCTCTGGAAACACCATATATTTT. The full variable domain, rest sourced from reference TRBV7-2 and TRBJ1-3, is GAGVSQSPSNKVTEKGKDVELRCDPISGHTALYWYRQSLGQGLEFLIYFQGNSAPDKSGLPSDRFSAERTGGSVSTLTIQRTQQEDSAVYLCASSLVSGPSGNTIYFGEGSWLTVV.

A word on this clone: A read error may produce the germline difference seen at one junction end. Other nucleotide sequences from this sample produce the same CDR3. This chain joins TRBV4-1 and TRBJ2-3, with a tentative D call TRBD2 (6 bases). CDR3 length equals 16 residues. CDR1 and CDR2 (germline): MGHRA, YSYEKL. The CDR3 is CASSQGPGVGTDTQYF. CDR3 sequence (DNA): TGCGCCAGTAGCCAAGGCCCGGGGGTTGGCACAGATACGCAGTATTTT.

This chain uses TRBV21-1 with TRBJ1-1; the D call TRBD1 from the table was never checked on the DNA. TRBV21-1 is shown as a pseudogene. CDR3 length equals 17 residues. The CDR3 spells CASTLGTGCEVRTEAFF. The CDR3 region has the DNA TGTGCCAGCACCCTAGGGACAGGTTGCGAAGTAAGGACTGAAGCTTTCTTT.

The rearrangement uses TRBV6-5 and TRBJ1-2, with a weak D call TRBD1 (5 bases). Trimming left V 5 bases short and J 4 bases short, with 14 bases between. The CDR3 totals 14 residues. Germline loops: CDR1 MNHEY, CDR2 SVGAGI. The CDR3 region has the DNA TGTGCCAGCAGTAGAGCAGGGTTTTTCTATGGCTACACCTTC. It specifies CASSRAGFFYGYTF.

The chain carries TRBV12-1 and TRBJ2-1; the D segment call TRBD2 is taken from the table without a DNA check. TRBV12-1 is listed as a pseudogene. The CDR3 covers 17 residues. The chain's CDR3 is CASSFCVARLCENEQFF. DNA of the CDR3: TGTGCCAGCAGCTTTTGTGTAGCGAGACTCTGCGAGAATGAGCAGTTCTTC.

CDR3 residues: CASSRTGYVLTF. The CDR3, as DNA: TGTGCCAGCAGCCGGACAGGCTACGTCCTGACTTTC. This chain joins TRBV5-6 and TRBJ2-6; 7 nucleotides align to TRBD1. The germline CDR1 and CDR2 sequences are SGHDT and YYEEEE. CDR3 size: 12 residues. The V segment lost 4 bases and the J segment 11 bases; nucleotides outside the gene matches: 3.

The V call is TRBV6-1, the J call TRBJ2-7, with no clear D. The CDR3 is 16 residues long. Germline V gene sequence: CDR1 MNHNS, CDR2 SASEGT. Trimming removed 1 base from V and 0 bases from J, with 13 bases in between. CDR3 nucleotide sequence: TGTGCCAGCAGTGAAGGGACCTATGAAAGCTCCTACGAGCAGTACTTC. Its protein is CASSEGTYESSYEQYF.

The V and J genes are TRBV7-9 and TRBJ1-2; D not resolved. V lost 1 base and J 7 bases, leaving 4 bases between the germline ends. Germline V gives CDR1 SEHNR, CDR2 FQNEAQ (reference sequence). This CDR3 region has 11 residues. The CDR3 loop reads CASSLEVGYTF. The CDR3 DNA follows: TGTGCCAGCAGCTTAGAAGTTGGCTACACCTTC.

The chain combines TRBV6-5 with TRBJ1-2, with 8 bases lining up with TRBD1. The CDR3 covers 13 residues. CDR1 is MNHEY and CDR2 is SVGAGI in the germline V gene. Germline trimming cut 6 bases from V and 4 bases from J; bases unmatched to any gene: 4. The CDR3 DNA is TGTGCCAGCAGAATAACAGGGGGCTATGGCTACACCTTC. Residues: CASRITGGYGYTF.

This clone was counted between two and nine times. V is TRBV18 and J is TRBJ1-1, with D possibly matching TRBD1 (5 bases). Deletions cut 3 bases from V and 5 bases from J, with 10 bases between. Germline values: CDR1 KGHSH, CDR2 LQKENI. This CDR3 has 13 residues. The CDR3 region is CASSPGTDTEAFF. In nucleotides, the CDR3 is TGTGCCAGCTCACCTGGGACGGATACTGAAGCTTTCTTT.

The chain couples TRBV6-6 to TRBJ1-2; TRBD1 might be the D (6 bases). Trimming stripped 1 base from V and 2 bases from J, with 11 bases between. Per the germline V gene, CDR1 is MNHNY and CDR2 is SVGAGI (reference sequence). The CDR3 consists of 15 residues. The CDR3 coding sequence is TGTGCCAGCAGTTACTTACAGGGAGAGAACTATGGCTACACCTTC. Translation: CASSYLQGENYGYTF.

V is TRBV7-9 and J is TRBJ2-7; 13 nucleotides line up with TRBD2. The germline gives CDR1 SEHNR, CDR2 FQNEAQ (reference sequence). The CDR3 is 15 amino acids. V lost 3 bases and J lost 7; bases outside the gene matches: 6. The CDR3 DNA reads TGTGCCAGCAGCTTTACTAGCGGGGGGGCCCGAGAGCAGTACTTC. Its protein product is CASSFTSGGAREQYF.

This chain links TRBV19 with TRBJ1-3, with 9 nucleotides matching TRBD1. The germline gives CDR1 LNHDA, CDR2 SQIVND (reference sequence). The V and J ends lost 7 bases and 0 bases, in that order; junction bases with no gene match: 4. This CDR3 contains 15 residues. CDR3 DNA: TGTGCCAGTATTGACAGGGGGAACTCTGGAAACACCATATATTTT. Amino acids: CASIDRGNSGNTIYF.